This TCR beta chain was captured by sequencing in a study of PD-L1 blockade in urothelial cancer. Using immunoSEQ multiplex PCR, the repertoire was profiled, and TCRdb retains in-frame clones only, with some absent. The repertoire has about 88,000 clones, roughly 90% of them found once; the top ten carry roughly 10%. With V trimmed by 2 bases and J by 4 bases, 2 bases remained unmatched. The germline V gene encodes CDR1 SNHLY and CDR2 FYNNEI. The CDR3 runs 15 residues. V gene TRBV2 combines with J gene TRBJ2-1; 10 nucleotides align to TRBD2. The sequence came from a man between 60 and 75 years old with urothelial cancer. Source: PBMCs, taken around atezolizumab (anti-PD-L1) treatment. In nucleotides, the CDR3 is TGTGCCAGCAGTGAAACTAGCGGGACTTACAATGAGCAGTTCTTC. Residues: CASSETSGTYNEQFF.